The next 3 T cell receptor beta chains were all read from a single sample in a study of regulatory T cells (dated by TCRdb to about 2018). What the work shows at the level of the full study, not this receptor alone: Hydrophobic residues at CDR3 positions 6 and 7 were enriched in conventional CD4+ T cells from CD3G-deficient patients, suggesting more self-reactive specificities.

Libraries were built with the immunoSEQ multiplex PCR assay. The multiplex PCR used 52 forward TRBV primers and 13 reverse TRBJ primers, with assay-based and computational corrections for amplification bias. TCRdb limited this immuneACCESS table to in-frame rearrangements with V and J called. A share of clones is missing; checked studies link under half to unresolved V genes, and the rest is unexplained. The sample table lists roughly 32,000 clones, 89% of them with a count of one. The ten largest make up under 2.5% of the sample. These receptors' antigens are unknown. Specimen: conventional CD4+ T cells sorted from blood. The receptors here all came from a person between 18 and 30 years old with CD3G deficiency.

The CDR3 reads CASSPLAGADYGYTF. As DNA, the CDR3 is TGTGCCAGCTCACCATTGGCAGGGGCGGACTATGGCTACACCTTC. V gene TRBV18 combines with J gene TRBJ1-2; tentative D call: TRBD1 (6 bases). The CDR3 contains 15 residues. Germline V gene sequence: CDR1 KGHSH, CDR2 LQKENI. Trimming removed 2 bases from V and 3 bases from J, with 13 bases in between.

The chain carries TRBV28 and TRBJ1-3, with D possibly being TRBD1 (6 bases). The V gene's germline CDR1 is MDHEN and CDR2 SYDVKM. The length of the CDR3 is 13 residues. V lost 6 bases and J 4 bases, leaving 10 bases between the germline ends. CDR3 bases: TGTGCCAGCAGGCAGGGGACAGGAAACACCATATATTTT. This gives the protein CASRQGTGNTIYF.

This clone came up a few times. The V gene is TRBV6-1, the J gene TRBJ1-5; D remains unclear. Germline-derived CDR1 and CDR2 are MNHNS and SASEGT. The CDR3 runs to 11 residues. V was pared by 5 bases and J by 11 bases, with 10 bases between. CDR3 coding DNA: TGTGCCAGCAGTCGGGGTGGAGCCCAGCATTTT. This encodes CASSRGGAQHF.